The 20 T cell receptor beta chains reported below all come from one sample, sequenced in a study of T cell responses to AZD1222 COVID-19 vaccine. Clones were sequenced by immunoSEQ multiplex PCR, and TCRdb holds only the in-frame ones, with some missing. The sample consists of 100,000 to 150,000 clones, about nine tenths of them appearing once. The sequences come from peripheral blood, collected on day 0 of AZD1222 vaccination. These receptors all stem from an adult in good health.

The chain has TRBV12-3 or TRBV12-4 and TRBJ2-7; TRBD2 agrees at 7 bases. V lost 3 bases and J lost 6; bases outside the gene matches: 5. The CDR3 length is 13 residues. The CDR3 region is CASSFSSGLEQYF. Written as DNA, the CDR3 is TGTGCCAGCAGTTTTTCTAGCGGCCTCGAGCAGTACTTC.

The chain has TRBV11-2 and TRBJ2-4; 8 bases line up with TRBD1. The CDR3 has 13 amino acids. Trimming cost V 5 bases and J 7 bases; bases outside gene matches: 4. The germline CDR1 and CDR2 sequences are SGHAT and FQNNGV. CDR3 DNA: TGTGCCAGCAGCCTTCGGGACAGGAACATTCAGTACTTC. Translated, it gives CASSLRDRNIQYF.

This chain connects TRBV10-3 to TRBJ1-4; tentatively, D is TRBD1 (5 bases). Germline CDR1 reads ENHRY; CDR2 reads SYGVKD. This CDR3 is 13 amino acids long. V was shortened by 7 bases and J by 4 bases, with 10 bases between the two germline ends. DNA of the CDR3: TGTGCCATCACCGGGGCAGGTAATGAAAAACTGTTTTTT. Its protein is CAITGAGNEKLFF.

This clone has only one observation. The chain uses TRBV5-1 and TRBJ2-5, with 14 bases identical to TRBD2. The CDR3 covers 18 residues. Germline CDR1 reads SGHRS; CDR2 reads YFSETQ. V lost 0 bases to trimming and J lost 5 bases; unmatched junction nucleotides: 9. CDR3 bases: TGCGCCAGCAGCTTGGCTTTGAGACTAGCGGGGGGGTACGAGACCCAGTACTTC. Translated: CASSLALRLAGGYETQYF.

This rearrangement joins TRBV20-1 to TRBJ1-2; D remains ambiguous. This CDR3 has 11 residues. Trimming removed 6 bases from V and 4 bases from J, with 9 bases in between. CDR1 and CDR2 (germline): DFQATT, SNEGSKA (reference sequence). The CDR3: CSALDSYGYTF. The CDR3, as DNA: TGCAGTGCCTTAGATTCCTATGGCTACACCTTC.

This chain connects TRBV5-4 to TRBJ2-7, with 7 bases fitting TRBD1. Looked up from germline, CDR1 is SGHNT and CDR2 is YYREEE (reference sequence). The J segment lost 2 bases and the V segment lost 4 bases, leaving 6 bases of the junction unmatched. The CDR3 is 14 residues long. The CDR3 DNA is TGTGCCAGCAGCAACCGGACAGGAGCCTACGAGCAGTACTTC. The encoded protein is CASSNRTGAYEQYF. Using reference TRBV5-4 and TRBJ2-7 for the parts outside the CDR3, the full variable domain is ETGVTQSPTHLIKTRGQQVTLRCSSQSGHNTVSWYQQALGQGPQFIFQYYREEENGRGNFPPRFSGLQFPNYSSELNVNALELDDSALYLCASSNRTGAYEQYFGPGTRLTVT.

This chain connects TRBV18 to TRBJ2-3; 7 nucleotides line up with TRBD1. Per germline, CDR1 KGHSH and CDR2 LQKENI. The V segment lost 5 bases and the J segment 6 bases; nucleotides outside the gene matches: 11. The CDR3 length is 15 residues. The CDR3 here is CASSFRQGPLDTQYF. As DNA, the CDR3 is TGTGCCAGCTCATTCCGACAGGGACCGCTCGATACGCAGTATTTT.

The chain combines TRBV6-1 with TRBJ2-7, with 7 positions matching TRBD1. Germline V CDR1 and CDR2: MNHNS, SASEGT. This CDR3 has 15 residues. V shed 1 base and J 4 bases; nucleotides not matched to a gene: 7. The CDR3 is CASSEETGTAYEQYF. The DNA for the CDR3 is TGTGCCAGCAGTGAAGAGACTGGGACAGCTTACGAGCAGTACTTC.

J is TRBJ1-5 and V is TRBV6-5; D is undetermined. V dropped 9 bases and J dropped 0 bases, with 15 bases sitting between them. This CDR3 spans 15 amino acids. Looked up from germline, CDR1 is MNHEY and CDR2 is SVGAGI. The CDR3 loop is CASKLGISSNQPQHF. The CDR3 DNA follows: TGTGCCAGTAAGCTGGGGATTTCTAGCAATCAGCCCCAGCATTTT.

This clone was found once. This chain joins TRBV18 and TRBJ1-1; D is possibly TRBD1 (6 bases). CDR1 KGHSH and CDR2 LQKENI come from the germline V gene. This CDR3 is built from 14 residues. V lost 5 bases, J lost 4 bases, and 14 bases lay in between. In DNA form, the CDR3 reads TGTGCCAGCTCAGCAGACAGGTGGCCCACTGAAGCTTTCTTT. It is translated as CASSADRWPTEAFF. Based on the CDR3 plus reference TRBV18 and TRBJ1-1, the full variable domain is NAGVMQNPRHLVRRRGQEARLRCSPMKGHSHVYWYRQLPEEGLKFMVYLQKENIIDESGMPKERFSAEFPKEGPSILRIQQVVRGDSAAYFCASSADRWPTEAFFGQGTRLTVV.

This rearrangement joins TRBV2 to TRBJ1-1; D gene unclear. From germline, CDR1 is SNHLY and CDR2 FYNNEI. The CDR3 has 13 amino acids. The V end was cut by 2 bases, the J end by 5 bases, with 9 bases between. The CDR3 DNA reads TGTGCCAGCAGTGAAAGGCAACAAACTGAAGCTTTCTTT. Translation gives CASSERQQTEAFF. Together with reference TRBV2 and TRBJ1-1, the CDR3 gives the full variable domain: EPEVTQTPSHQVTQMGQEVILRCVPISNHLYFYWYRQILGQKVEFLVSFYNNEISEKSEIFDDQFSVERPDGSNFTLKIRSTKLEDSAMYFCASSERQQTEAFFGQGTRLTVV.

This chain connects TRBV15 to TRBJ2-2, with D possibly being TRBD1 (5 bases). Trimming took 0 bases from V and 4 from J, leaving 12 bases between them. In germline, CDR1 is LNHNV, CDR2 YYDKDF (reference sequence). The CDR3 has 16 amino acids. In nucleotides, the CDR3 is TGTGCCACCAGCAGAGACGGGCCAGGGTTCACCGGGGAGCTGTTTTTT. This translates into CATSRDGPGFTGELFF.

The rearrangement links TRBV5-4 to TRBJ1-2; tentative D call: TRBD1 (5 bases). Germline CDR1 reads SGHNT; CDR2 reads YYREEE (reference sequence). The V gene lost 4 bases and the J gene lost 2 bases, with 6 bases spanning the gap. The CDR3 loop spans 12 amino acids. The chain's CDR3 is CASSRDNYGYTF. DNA of the CDR3: TGTGCCAGCAGCCGGGACAACTATGGCTACACCTTC.

The V gene is TRBV4-1, the J gene TRBJ2-7; possibly TRBD1 for D (6 bases). Germline loops: CDR1 MGHRA, CDR2 YSYEKL. V lost 1 base to trimming and J lost 2 bases, with 24 bases between them. The CDR3 sequence is 19 residues long. Here the CDR3 DNA reads TGCGCCAGCAGCCAAGGTGGTTTGACGCCGGGACACCGAACCTACGAGCAGTACTTC. Protein: CASSQGGLTPGHRTYEQYF.

The rearrangement links TRBV6-5 to TRBJ2-1, with TRBD2 matching 11 bases. Unmatched junction bases numbered 3, after V lost 5 bases and J lost 3 bases. This CDR3 spans 15 amino acids. Germline assignment: CDR1 MNHEY and CDR2 SVGAGI. The CDR3: CASSPGTSGYNEQFF. The CDR3 DNA sequence: TGTGCCAGCAGTCCCGGGACTAGCGGCTACAATGAGCAGTTCTTC.

J is TRBJ1-1 and V is TRBV7-2; TRBD1 might be the D (5 bases). CDR3 size: 13 residues. Germline V gives CDR1 SGHTA, CDR2 FQGNSA. V was shortened by 2 bases and J by 6 bases, with 10 bases between the two germline ends. The CDR3 sequence is CASSLRQGSEAFF. For the CDR3, the DNA is TGTGCCAGCAGCTTAAGGCAGGGCTCTGAAGCTTTCTTT.

The V and J genes are TRBV7-3 and TRBJ1-1; TRBD1 matches at 8 bases. The germline CDR1 and CDR2 sequences are SGHTA and FQGTGA. This CDR3 spans 13 amino acids. The J segment lost 3 bases and the V segment lost 4 bases, leaving 1 base of the junction unmatched. This CDR3 reads CASSSDRDTEAFF. The CDR3, as DNA: TGTGCCAGCAGCTCGGACAGGGACACTGAAGCTTTCTTT.

The rearrangement uses TRBV4-2 and TRBJ2-1; D is ambiguous. Trimming cost V 0 bases and J 9 bases, with 24 bases left between them. This CDR3 contains 18 residues. CDR1 is LGHNA, CDR2 YNFKEQ, per germline. CDR3 sequence reads: CASSQDQVQASLRSEQFF. Here the CDR3 DNA reads TGTGCCAGCAGCCAAGATCAGGTCCAGGCAAGTTTACGTAGTGAGCAGTTCTTC.

The gene calls are TRBV6-5 and TRBJ1-2; 9 bases match TRBD1. Trimming took 6 bases from V and 5 from J; bases not matched to a gene: 7. This CDR3 has 14 residues. CDR1 MNHEY and CDR2 SVGAGI come from the germline V gene. CDR3 bases: TGTGCCAGCAGCCGACAGGGGGACCGGTATGGCTACACCTTC. Its protein product is CASSRQGDRYGYTF.

Written as DNA, the CDR3 is TGTGCCTGGAGTGTTTGGGGAGATACGCAGTATTTT. Translating gives CAWSVWGDTQYF. The chain links TRBV30 to TRBJ2-3, with D unresolved. V was pared by 0 bases and J by 5 bases, with 6 bases between. The germline V gene encodes CDR1 GTSNPN and CDR2 SVGIG (reference sequence). The CDR3 is 12 amino acids.